This T cell receptor beta chain was obtained from a study of blood T cells in healthy people across ages. V lost 4 bases and J 11 bases, leaving 23 bases between the germline ends. Germline-derived CDR1 and CDR2 are LGHDT and YNNKEL (reference sequence). The CDR3 contains 15 residues. A second roughly 7 to 11 cycle PCR used barcoded and J-beta primers. A single record per CDR3 protein comes from TCRdb applying MiXCR to the 5' RACE reads. The repertoire includes 590,000 or so distinct CDR3 sequences, approximately 30% of them detected once, and 15% to 17% sits in the top ten. The origin of this receptor is a woman older than 75 in good health. The V and J genes are TRBV3-1 and TRBJ2-5, with D maybe TRBD2 (8 bases). The sequenced material came from blood. For the CDR3, the DNA is TGTGCCAGCAGCCCCTCGGGAGGGGGCGAGAATGAGCAGTACTTC. Its protein is CASSPSGGGENEQYF.